The entry below gives a single T cell receptor beta chain sequence along with its context. Its antigen remains unknown. This sample is part of a study of CD4 T cells in relation to SARS-CoV-2 and coronaviruses. Study-wide results and limits: The assay detects memory recall responses, not culture-primed primary responses. Crossreactivity was assessed only for spike protein, not other viral proteins.

Here immunoSEQ multiplex PCR was the method, and the copy in TCRdb shows in-frame clones only, minus some. The data show 60,000 or so clones, with around 93% seen just once and approximately 0.14% held by the top ten. The unexposed donors gave CD4+ T cells in about 2011-2018, prior to COVID-19. CD4 enrichment then naive enrichment separated naive from memory CD4+ cells. Between the trimmed V and J ends, which lost 4 bases and 5 bases, there was a span of 20 bases. This CDR3 has 16 residues. Germline CDR1 and CDR2: MNHEY and SVGAGI. The receptor was derived from a human donor in good health. The rearrangement uses TRBV6-5 and TRBJ2-5, with D tentatively TRBD1 or TRBD2 (5 bases each). Material for sequencing was naive CD4+ T cells from PBMCs. Subset denoted: naive CD4+ T cells isolated by negative enrichment. CDR3 coding DNA: TGTGCCAGCAGTTTCCACTACGACCGGGGCACGGAGACCCAGTACTTC. This gives the protein CASSFHYDRGTETQYF.